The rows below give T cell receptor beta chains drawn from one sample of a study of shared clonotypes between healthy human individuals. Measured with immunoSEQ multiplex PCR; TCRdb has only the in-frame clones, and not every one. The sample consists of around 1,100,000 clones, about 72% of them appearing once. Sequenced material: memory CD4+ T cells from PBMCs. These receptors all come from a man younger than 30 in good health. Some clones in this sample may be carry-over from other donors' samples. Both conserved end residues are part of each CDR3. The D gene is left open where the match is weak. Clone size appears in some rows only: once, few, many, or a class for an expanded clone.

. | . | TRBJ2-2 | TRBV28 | CASISSVLLVGELFF | TGTGCCAGCATCTCTAGTGTGCTCCTAGTCGGGGAGCTGTTTTTT
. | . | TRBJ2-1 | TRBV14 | CASGTQYNEQFF | TGTGCCAGCGGGACCCAATACAATGAGCAGTTCTTC
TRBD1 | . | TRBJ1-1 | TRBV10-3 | CAIQGTRDTEAFF | TGTGCCATACAGGGGACGAGAGACACTGAAGCTTTCTTT
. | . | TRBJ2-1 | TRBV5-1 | CASSFVARYNEQFF | TGCGCCAGCAGCTTTGTAGCCCGCTACAATGAGCAGTTCTTC
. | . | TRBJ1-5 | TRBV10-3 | CAISSDKGGQPQHF | TGTGCCATCAGTTCCGACAAAGGGGGTCAGCCCCAGCATTTT
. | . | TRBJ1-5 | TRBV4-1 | CASSQDGSGMPQHF | TGCGCCAGCAGCCAAGATGGTTCCGGGATGCCCCAGCATTTT
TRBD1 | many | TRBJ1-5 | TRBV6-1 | CASSGSTGPYSNQPQHF | TGTGCCAGCAGTGGATCGACAGGGCCGTATAGCAATCAGCCCCAGCATTTT
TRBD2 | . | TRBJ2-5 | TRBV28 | CASMGGETQYF | TGTGCCAGCATGGGGGGGGAGACCCAGTACTTC
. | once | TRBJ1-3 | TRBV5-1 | CASSLDIRSGNTIYF | TGCGCCAGCAGCTTGGATATCCGCTCTGGAAACACCATATATTTT
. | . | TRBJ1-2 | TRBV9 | CASSLPYGYTF | TGTGCCAGCAGCTTACCCTATGGCTACACCTTC
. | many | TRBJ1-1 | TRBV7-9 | CASSLLVGEAFF | TGTGCCAGCAGCTTATTGGTAGGGGAAGCTTTCTTT
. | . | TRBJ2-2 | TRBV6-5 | CASSYSQMNTGELFF | TGTGCCAGCAGTTACTCCCAGATGAACACCGGGGAGCTGTTTTTT
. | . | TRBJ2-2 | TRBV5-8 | CASSAEAEITGELFF | TGTGCCAGCAGCGCGGAGGCAGAAATTACCGGGGAGCTGTTTTTT
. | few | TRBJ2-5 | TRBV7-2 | CASSLGYTETQYF | TGTGCCAGCAGCTTAGGATACACAGAGACCCAGTACTTC
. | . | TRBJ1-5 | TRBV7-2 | CASSLGNYRATAGQPQHF | TGTGCCAGCAGCTTGGGGAACTACAGGGCCACGGCAGGCCAGCCCCAGCATTTT
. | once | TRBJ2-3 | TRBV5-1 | CASSQGLYGTDTQYF | TGCGCCAGCTCGCAGGGCCTTTATGGCACAGATACGCAGTATTTT
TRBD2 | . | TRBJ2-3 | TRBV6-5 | CASSYGLAVTDTQYF | TGTGCCAGCAGTTACGGACTAGCGGTTACAGATACGCAGTATTTT
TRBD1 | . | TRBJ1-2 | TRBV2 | CASRGGQGGNYGYTF | TGTGCCAGCAGGGGCGGACAGGGAGGCAACTATGGCTACACCTTC
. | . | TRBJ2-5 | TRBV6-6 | CASSNLGETQYF | TGTGCCAGCAGCAATCTGGGCGAGACCCAGTACTTC
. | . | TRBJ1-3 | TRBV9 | CASSPRASSGNTIYF | TGTGCCAGCAGCCCCAGGGCGAGCTCTGGAAACACCATATATTTT
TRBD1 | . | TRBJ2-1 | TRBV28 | CASSPPGQGYNEQFF | TGTGCCAGCAGTCCCCCGGGACAGGGGTACAATGAGCAGTTCTTC
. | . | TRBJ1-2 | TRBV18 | CASSPSDLNYGYTF | TGTGCCAGCTCACCATCAGACCTTAACTATGGCTACACCTTC
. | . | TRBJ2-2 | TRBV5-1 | CASSSGVGELFF | TGCGCCAGCAGCTCAGGGGTGGGGGAGCTGTTTTTT
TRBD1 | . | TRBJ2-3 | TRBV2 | CASSLDRGRDTQYF | TGTGCCAGCAGTCTGGACAGGGGGCGAGATACGCAGTATTTT
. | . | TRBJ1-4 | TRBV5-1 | CASRQQRAEEKLFF | TGCGCCAGCAGGCAGCAGAGGGCGGAGGAGAAACTGTTTTTT